These 21 T cell receptor beta chains were all obtained from the same sample, sequenced in a study of cytomegalovirus exposure and HLA in healthy donors. The study ran its PCR with 60 Vbeta and 13 Jbeta primers. The protocol was immunoSEQ multiplex PCR, while the TCRdb copy is restricted to in-frame clones and leaves out a portion. The sample includes under 200,000 clones, around 68% seen only once; the top ten take less than 3.5%. The sequenced material came from PBMCs. The origin of the receptors is a woman between 40 and 50 years old in good health and CMV-seropositive.

The J gene is TRBJ1-1, the V gene TRBV19; D remains unclear. The CDR3 runs 13 residues. Germline V gives CDR1 LNHDA, CDR2 SQIVND (reference sequence). Trimming pared 6 bases from V and 3 bases from J, leaving 11 bases between. The CDR3 here is CASSLLRDTEAFF. CDR3 nucleotides: TGTGCCAGTAGCTTACTTCGAGACACTGAAGCTTTCTTT.

The CDR3 region has the DNA TGTGCCAGCAGCTTACAGGGGGCGAAGTACTTC. The encoded protein is CASSLQGAKYF. The gene calls are TRBV7-9 and TRBJ2-5; 8 nucleotides line up with TRBD1. This CDR3 has 11 residues. V lost 2 bases and J lost 12; bases outside the gene matches: 2. Germline V CDR1 and CDR2: SEHNR, FQNEAQ (reference sequence).

The rearrangement links TRBV25-1 to TRBJ1-2; D gene unclear. V was pared by 2 bases and J by 4 bases, with 11 bases between. Per germline, CDR1 MGHDK and CDR2 SYGVNS. The CDR3 is 14 residues long. The CDR3 DNA is TGTGCCAGCAGTGAAATGGGCCCCCCCTATGGCTACACCTTC. Its protein product is CASSEMGPPYGYTF.

The CDR3 DNA is TGTGCCATCAGTGAGGGGGGCCCCTACGAGCAGTACTTC. Translated, it gives CAISEGGPYEQYF. The chain uses TRBV10-3 and TRBJ2-7; TRBD1 might be the D (6 bases). The CDR3 is 13 residues long. Per germline, CDR1 ENHRY and CDR2 SYGVKD. V was shortened by 2 bases and J by 2 bases, with 7 bases between the two germline ends.

The V and J genes are TRBV5-4 and TRBJ1-2; TRBD1 is a possible D gene (5 bases). There are 15 residues in the CDR3. Between the trimmed V and J ends, which lost 0 bases and 6 bases, there was a span of 15 bases. Per the germline V gene, CDR1 is SGHNT and CDR2 is YYREEE (reference sequence). The CDR3 DNA reads as TGTGCCAGCAGCTTGGTGGCAGGGCCGGGAGATGGCTACACCTTC. As protein: CASSLVAGPGDGYTF.

The genes are TRBV28 and TRBJ2-1, with TRBD2 matching 8 bases. Germline values: CDR1 MDHEN, CDR2 SYDVKM. This CDR3 spans 16 amino acids. V lost 5 bases, J lost 0 bases, and 6 bases stayed unmatched. The CDR3 DNA follows: TGTGCCAGCAGTCCCGGAAGCGGGGGCTCCTACAATGAGCAGTTCTTC. It encodes CASSPGSGGSYNEQFF.

The genes are TRBV18 and TRBJ2-7; 7 bases fit TRBD1. Germline CDR1 and CDR2: KGHSH and LQKENI. The CDR3 consists of 15 residues. Losses at the gene ends were 5 bases for V and 5 bases for J; bases not matched to a gene: 12. CDR3 DNA: TGTGCCAGCTCAGGGGGACAGTCGATGGACAACGAGCAGTACTTC. Translation: CASSGGQSMDNEQYF.

The CDR3 bases are TGTGCCAGCAGCCTCCAGCGGGGGAAGTACGAGCAGTACTTC. Protein: CASSLQRGKYEQYF. This chain uses TRBV7-3 with TRBJ2-7; TRBD2 matches at 8 bases. The CDR3 runs to 14 residues. From germline, CDR1 is SGHTA and CDR2 FQGTGA. V lost 5 bases to trimming and J lost 4 bases; unmatched junction nucleotides: 7.

This clone was seen a few times. This sequence joins TRBV11-3 and TRBJ2-1, with D tentatively TRBD2 (6 bases). The CDR3 has 13 residues. Germline V gives CDR1 SGHNT, CDR2 YENEEA. Trimming removed 4 bases from V and 7 bases from J, with 11 bases in between. CDR3 protein: CASSSYRENEQFF. In DNA form, the CDR3 reads TGTGCCAGCAGCTCATACCGGGAGAATGAGCAGTTCTTC.

V is TRBV7-2 and J is TRBJ2-3, with D perhaps TRBD2 (6 bases). The CDR3 is 15 amino acids. Trimming cost V 5 bases and J 2 bases, with 14 bases left between them. The germline CDR1 and CDR2 sequences are SGHTA and FQGNSA. CDR3 bases: TGTGCCAGCAGCCATAGCGGATCTCTCACAGATACGCAGTATTTT. As protein: CASSHSGSLTDTQYF.

The chain couples TRBV28 to TRBJ2-5, with 10 bases fitting TRBD2. Germline loops: CDR1 MDHEN, CDR2 SYDVKM. The CDR3 is made up of 16 amino acids. V shed 4 bases and J 4 bases; nucleotides not matched to a gene: 9. The CDR3 here is CASSSGTSVTIETQYF. The DNA for the CDR3 is TGTGCCAGCAGTTCCGGGACTAGCGTGACGATAGAGACCCAGTACTTC.

V usage is TRBV18 and J usage is TRBJ2-7; 10 nucleotides agree with TRBD1. CDR3 length: 14 amino acids. V shed 6 bases and J 5 bases; nucleotides not matched to a gene: 7. The V gene's germline CDR1 is KGHSH and CDR2 LQKENI. The CDR3 DNA is TGTGCCAGCTCTCCCGGGGACAGGGGCGACGAGCAGTACTTC. It yields the protein CASSPGDRGDEQYF.

The rearrangement joins TRBV11-2 to TRBJ2-7; D is possibly TRBD2 (6 bases). The V and J ends lost 0 bases and 2 bases respectively, with 17 bases between them. CDR1 and CDR2 from the germline V gene are SGHAT and FQNNGV. The CDR3 covers 17 residues. The CDR3 DNA is TGTGCCAGCAGCTTAGATCTGGGACTCATGGTCACCTACGAGCAGTACTTC. It is translated as CASSLDLGLMVTYEQYF.

The V gene is TRBV7-2, the J gene TRBJ2-2; 9 bases match TRBD2. The CDR3 covers 16 residues. V was pared by 5 bases and J by 4 bases, with 8 bases of the junction left unmatched. CDR1 and CDR2 from the germline V gene are SGHTA and FQGNSA. CDR3 in DNA: TGTGCCAGCAGCCCCTTAGCGGGAGTCCCCACCGGGGAGCTGTTTTTT. This gives the protein CASSPLAGVPTGELFF. The entire variable domain, with the rest obtained from reference TRBV7-2 and TRBJ2-2, is as follows: GAGVSQSPSNKVTEKGKDVELRCDPISGHTALYWYRQSLGQGLEFLIYFQGNSAPDKSGLPSDRFSAERTGGSVSTLTIQRTQQEDSAVYLCASSPLAGVPTGELFFGEGSRLTVL.

The chain is built from TRBV15 and TRBJ2-5; D is ambiguous. Germline values: CDR1 LNHNV, CDR2 YYDKDF (reference sequence). CDR3 length: 14 amino acids. Trimming shortened V by 0 bases and J by 2 bases, and 7 bases separated the two germline ends. The CDR3 loop reads CATSREQAQETQYF. The DNA for the CDR3 is TGTGCCACCAGCAGAGAGCAGGCACAAGAGACCCAGTACTTC. Together with reference TRBV15 and TRBJ2-5, the CDR3 gives the full variable domain: DAMVIQNPRYQVTQFGKPVTLSCSQTLNHNVMYWYQQKSSQAPKLLFHYYDKDFNNEADTPDNFQSRRPNTSFCFLDIRSPGLGDTAMYLCATSREQAQETQYFGPGTRLLVL.

A few counts support this clone. The chain uses TRBV5-8 and TRBJ1-1, with D perhaps matching TRBD1 (6 bases). V lost 5 bases and J lost 0, with 14 bases in between. CDR1 SGHTS and CDR2 YDEGEE come from the germline V gene. The CDR3 runs 15 residues. CDR3 protein: CASRTGSGMNTEAFF. In DNA form, the CDR3 reads TGTGCCAGCAGGACAGGTTCGGGGATGAACACTGAAGCTTTCTTT.

This chain uses TRBV10-3 with TRBJ2-3; tentative D call: TRBD2 (5 bases). V gave up 4 bases and J gave up 0 bases, with 8 bases separating them. The CDR3 extends over 14 amino acids. The germline CDR1 and CDR2 sequences are ENHRY and SYGVKD. This CDR3 reads CAISGTGSTDTQYF. As DNA, the CDR3 is TGTGCCATCAGTGGGACGGGAAGCACAGATACGCAGTATTTT.

The CDR3 region has the DNA TGTGCCAGCAGGCAGAGGAGTCGAATGAACACTGAAGCTTTCTTT. Its protein is CASRQRSRMNTEAFF. This sequence joins TRBV25-1 and TRBJ1-1; D gene ambiguous. Germline V gene data show CDR1 as MGHDK and CDR2 as SYGVNS. The CDR3 consists of 15 residues. Trimming removed 6 bases from V and 0 bases from J, with 14 bases in between.

The chain recombines TRBV5-4 with TRBJ1-2, with D maybe TRBD1 (5 bases). The germline gives CDR1 SGHNT, CDR2 YYREEE (reference sequence). The germline V and J ends were trimmed by 0 bases and 7 bases, with 10 bases remaining between them. The CDR3 extends over 13 amino acids. The CDR3 sequence is CASSLETATGYTF. CDR3 DNA: TGTGCCAGCAGCTTGGAGACAGCAACTGGCTACACCTTC.

This chain links TRBV4-2 with TRBJ2-7; TRBD1 is a possible D gene (9 bases). With 2 bases removed from V and 3 bases from J, the gap between germline ends came to 17 bases. The CDR3 totals 16 residues. Germline V CDR1 and CDR2: LGHNA, YNFKEQ. The CDR3 bases are TGTGCCAGCAGCCAAAGCGGGGGACAGGGTCACTACGAGCAGTACTTC. It encodes CASSQSGGQGHYEQYF.

This clone was counted between two and nine times. The chain couples TRBV2 to TRBJ2-7; 11 bases line up with TRBD1. Germline V gene sequence: CDR1 SNHLY, CDR2 FYNNEI. J was trimmed by 4 bases and V by 4 bases; bases with no gene match: 0. This CDR3 has 13 amino acids. CDR3 DNA sequence: TGTGCCAGCAGTGGGGACAGGGGGTACGAGCAGTACTTC. It is translated as CASSGDRGYEQYF.